The rows below give T cell receptor beta chains drawn from one sample of a study of regulatory dendritic cells for organ transplantation. These TCRs are of unknown antigen specificity. Clones were read by immunoSEQ multiplex PCR, and TCRdb kept only the in-frame ones, dropping some. The table records 15,000 to 20,000 clones, 70% to 85% of them present only once. Sequenced input: memory CD4+ T cells from blood cultured with regulatory dendritic cells. The source of these receptors is a human donor in good health. CDR3s include the opening cysteine and the closing phenylalanine or tryptophan. A D gene is named only where the DNA matches it firmly. Clone size is shown for a subset of rows, as once, few, many or a class of expanded clone.

D	length	J	V	size	CDR3	DNA
TRBD1	14	TRBJ1-2	TRBV9	-	CASSEGIQGDGYTF	TGTGCCAGCAGCGAAGGGATACAGGGGGATGGCTACACCTTC
-	13	TRBJ2-5	TRBV6-1	-	CASSEAPAATQYF	TGTGCCAGCAGTGAAGCCCCCGCGGCTACCCAGTACTTC
-	14	TRBJ2-3	TRBV30	-	CAWSVHGSGDTQYF	TGTGCCTGGAGTGTACACGGGAGCGGTGATACGCAGTATTTT
-	15	TRBJ2-3	TRBV7-2	-	CASSLEASSTDTQYF	TGTGCCAGCAGCTTAGAAGCCTCCTCTACAGATACGCAGTATTTT
-	14	TRBJ2-3	TRBV19	-	CASSTQGQGDTQYF	TGTGCCAGTAGTACACAGGGCCAGGGGGATACGCAGTATTTT
TRBD2	16	TRBJ2-1	TRBV7-2	-	CASSPRLAGGPNEQFF	TGTGCCAGCAGCCCAAGGCTAGCGGGGGGGCCGAATGAGCAGTTCTTC
-	15	TRBJ2-1	TRBV9	-	CASSVGAGGYNEQFF	TGTGCCAGCAGCGTAGGGGCCGGGGGCTACAATGAGCAGTTCTTC
-	15	TRBJ1-5	TRBV19	once	CASSIFQGPNQPQHF	TGTGCCAGTAGTATATTTCAGGGGCCCAATCAGCCCCAGCATTTT
TRBD2	15	TRBJ2-1	TRBV5-5	-	CASSPLGGGYNEQFF	TGTGCCAGCAGCCCACTTGGGGGGGGCTACAATGAGCAGTTCTTC
TRBD1	14	TRBJ2-3	TRBV6-1	-	CASRDRTSTDTQYF	TGTGCCAGCCGGGACAGGACTAGCACAGATACGCAGTATTTT
-	15	TRBJ1-1	TRBV4-3	-	CASSQASRMNTEAFF	TGCGCCAGCAGCCAGGCAAGTCGGATGAACACTGAAGCTTTCTTT
-	15	TRBJ2-1	TRBV6-5	-	CASRDRRLSYNEQFF	TGTGCCAGCAGAGACAGGCGACTCTCCTACAATGAGCAGTTCTTC
TRBD2	16	TRBJ2-2	TRBV9	-	CASSVGSSGRYGELFF	TGTGCCAGCAGCGTAGGATCCAGCGGGAGGTACGGGGAGCTGTTTTTT
-	11	TRBJ2-1	TRBV30	medium-sized	CAWSVKHEQFF	TGTGCCTGGAGTGTAAAGCATGAGCAGTTCTTC
TRBD2	16	TRBJ2-2	TRBV11-2	once	CASSLVLAGGSGELFF	TGTGCCAGCAGCTTAGTGCTAGCGGGAGGATCCGGGGAGCTGTTTTTT
TRBD2	19	TRBJ2-1	TRBV7-9	-	CASSLALLTSGRTNNEQFF	TGTGCCAGCAGCTTAGCGCTGTTAACTAGCGGGAGGACTAACAATGAGCAGTTCTTC
TRBD2	18	TRBJ2-3	TRBV5-1	-	CASSLAALAGGGTDTQYF	TGCGCCAGCAGCTTGGCTGCGTTGGCGGGAGGGGGCACAGATACGCAGTATTTT
-	15	TRBJ2-4	TRBV6-5	-	CASSYSIREGDIQYF	TGTGCCAGCAGTTACTCGATCAGGGAGGGGGACATTCAGTACTTC
-	14	TRBJ2-7	TRBV30	-	CAWTLGGSYDEQYF	TGTGCCTGGACCCTCGGGGGTTCCTACGACGAGCAGTACTTC
-	13	TRBJ2-7	TRBV4-1	-	CASSQIQFYEQYF	TGCGCCAGCAGCCAGATACAGTTCTACGAGCAGTACTTC
-	16	TRBJ2-3	TRBV7-9	-	CASSHREGRNTDTQYF	TGTGCCAGCAGCCACCGCGAGGGGAGGAACACAGATACGCAGTATTTT
TRBD2	14	TRBJ2-3	TRBV6-1	-	CASSEGGGMDTQYF	TGTGCCAGCAGTGAAGGGGGGGGGATGGATACGCAGTATTTT
TRBD2	16	TRBJ2-7	TRBV6-5	-	CASSNLLAGATYEQYF	TGTGCCAGCAGTAACTTACTAGCGGGAGCCACCTACGAGCAGTACTTC
TRBD1	15	TRBJ1-6	TRBV7-6	-	CASSFASRGTSPLHF	TGTGCCAGCAGCTTCGCGAGCAGGGGGACTTCACCCCTCCACTTT
-	13	TRBJ2-3	TRBV5-8	-	CASSLARQGTQYF	TGTGCCAGCAGCTTGGCCCGGCAGGGGACGCAGTATTTT
-	16	TRBJ2-3	TRBV6-6	-	CASRGVIATGTDTQYF	TGTGCCAGCAGAGGAGTGATAGCGACTGGCACAGATACGCAGTATTTT
-	12	TRBJ1-4	TRBV5-4	-	CASSWEGEKLFF	TGTGCCAGCAGCTGGGAGGGTGAAAAACTGTTTTTT
-	13	TRBJ2-7	TRBV14	-	CASSPPQFEEQYF	TGTGCCAGCAGCCCACCGCAATTTGAAGAGCAGTACTTC
-	11	TRBJ2-7	TRBV7-2	few	CASSSTYEQYF	TGTGCCAGCAGCTCTACTTACGAGCAGTACTTC
TRBD1	14	TRBJ1-1	TRBV5-1	-	CASSLNGQGTEAFF	TGCGCCAGCAGCTTAAACGGACAGGGAACTGAAGCTTTCTTT
-	16	TRBJ1-4	TRBV27	-	CASSLSLGWTAEKLFF	TGTGCCAGCAGTTTATCACTAGGCTGGACAGCCGAAAAACTGTTTTTT
-	17	TRBJ1-2	TRBV4-1	-	CASSLSPLGVVNYGYTF	TGCGCCAGCAGCCTTAGCCCGCTCGGGGTTGTGAACTATGGCTACACCTTC
-	14	TRBJ1-1	TRBV9	-	CASSVNVDVSEAFF	TGTGCCAGCAGCGTAAACGTGGACGTCTCTGAAGCTTTCTTT
-	19	TRBJ1-2	TRBV5-4	-	CASSHRNIMSAGVNYGYTF	TGTGCCAGCAGCCACCGAAATATAATGTCGGCAGGGGTTAACTATGGCTACACCTTC
TRBD2	18	TRBJ2-2	TRBV5-1	once	CASSLGLAGDQNTGELFF	TGCGCCAGCAGCTTGGGACTAGCGGGGGACCAAAACACCGGGGAGCTGTTTTTT
-	13	TRBJ1-2	TRBV28	-	CASQTGRVYGYTF	TGTGCCAGCCAAACGGGACGCGTGTATGGCTACACCTTC
-	13	TRBJ1-2	TRBV10-1	-	CASSPDRLNGYTF	TGCGCCAGCAGCCCAGACAGATTGAATGGCTACACCTTC
-	19	TRBJ1-1	TRBV28	-	CASSQLGGGYSRGNTEAFF	TGTGCCAGCAGCCAACTTGGCGGGGGGTACTCCCGAGGGAACACTGAAGCTTTCTTT
-	15	TRBJ1-3	TRBV4-3	-	CASSQDSGVRNTIYF	TGCGCCAGCAGCCAAGATTCGGGGGTCAGAAACACCATATATTTT
TRBD2	17	TRBJ2-7	TRBV7-2	-	CASSSSLLAGNTYEQYF	TGTGCCAGCAGCTCCTCACTTCTAGCGGGGAATACCTACGAGCAGTACTTC
TRBD2	14	TRBJ2-4	TRBV27	-	CASSLDVAGGIQYF	TGTGCCAGCAGTCTCGACGTAGCGGGAGGCATTCAGTACTTC